What follows describes a single T cell receptor beta chain. The data were taken from a study of blood T cell repertoires in COVID-19. Study-level background: PBMCs, B-cell-depleted T cells, or T cells provided the cDNA or gDNA that made up the material.

The CDR3 runs to 14 residues. Germline CDR1 is KGHDR and CDR2 is SFDVKD. V was clipped by 8 bases and J by 9 bases; unmatched bases: 5. In the source study's methods: Reference gene primer amplification in the assay estimated nucleated cell counts. The assay was immunoSEQ multiplex PCR, and TCRdb's table has in-frame clones only and misses some. That table gives V, J and clone size, and the DNA gave D and trimming. The sample carries under 50,000 clones, 70% to 90% recorded once. This TCR was recovered from a man between 65 and 85 years old with active COVID-19. The chain links TRBV24-1 to TRBJ1-6; 11 positions match TRBD1. Material: peripheral blood. The CDR3 DNA is TGTGCCACCACCCGGGACAGGGGGTCTTCACCCCTCCACTTT. Translating it yields CATTRDRGSSPLHF.